The 21 T cell receptor beta chains below were found in one sample sequenced in a study of blood T cell repertoires in COVID-19. TCRdb's copy holds only in-frame clones and misses some; the assay was immunoSEQ multiplex PCR. This table holds 100,000 to 120,000 clones, 70% to 90% found once. The specimen sequenced was peripheral blood. These receptors all stem from a man aged 40-49 years with acute or convalescent COVID-19.

The V gene is TRBV2, the J gene TRBJ1-3, with TRBD1 as a possible D gene (5 bases). The V gene's germline CDR1 is SNHLY and CDR2 FYNNEI. Trimming took 3 bases from V and 3 from J, leaving 9 bases between them. CDR3 size: 14 residues. CDR3 DNA sequence: TGTGCCAGCAGTGACAGGGCCTTTGGAAACACCATATATTTT. Its translation: CASSDRAFGNTIYF.

V usage is TRBV15 and J usage is TRBJ2-7, with 11 bases matching TRBD1. Germline loops: CDR1 LNHNV, CDR2 YYDKDF (reference sequence). V dropped 3 bases and J dropped 3; count of bases not matched to a gene: 4. The CDR3 has 15 residues. CDR3 sequence (DNA): TGTGCCACCAGCAGCCCGGGACAGGGGGACTACGAGCAGTACTTC. Amino acids: CATSSPGQGDYEQYF.

The rearrangement uses TRBV19 and TRBJ1-2; no clear D gene. CDR1 is LNHDA, CDR2 SQIVND, per germline (reference sequence). This CDR3 has 14 residues. Trimming pared 6 bases from V and 4 bases from J, leaving 15 bases between. CDR3 coding DNA: TGTGCCAGTAGCGTACTCTCAGGATCCTATGGCTACACCTTC. Amino acid sequence: CASSVLSGSYGYTF.

V gene TRBV5-5 combines with J gene TRBJ1-2; D possibly corresponds to TRBD1 (5 bases). With 4 bases removed from V and 6 bases from J, the gap between germline ends came to 19 bases. Germline CDR1 is SGHKS and CDR2 is YYEKEE (reference sequence). The CDR3 length is 15 residues. The CDR3: CASSDSRGEADGYTF. The CDR3 DNA sequence: TGTGCCAGCAGCGATTCTCGGGGGGAGGCGGATGGCTACACCTTC.

The chain couples TRBV11-2 to TRBJ2-4; 10 nucleotides agree with TRBD1. V gave up 6 bases and J gave up 2 bases; unmatched junction bases: 7. There are 16 residues in the CDR3. The V gene's germline CDR1 is SGHAT and CDR2 FQNNGV. The CDR3 is CASRKTGGISKNIQYF. CDR3 nucleotides: TGTGCCAGCAGGAAGACAGGGGGCATATCCAAAAACATTCAGTACTTC. The full variable domain, with the rest looked up from reference TRBV11-2 and TRBJ2-4, is EAGVAQSPRYKIIEKRQSVAFWCNPISGHATLYWYQQILGQGPKLLIQFQNNGVVDDSQLPKDRFSAERLKGVDSTLKIQPAKLEDSAVYLCASRKTGGISKNIQYFGAGTRLSVL.

V gene TRBV7-3 combines with J gene TRBJ2-1; 12 positions match TRBD2. The CDR3 runs 17 residues. J was trimmed by 4 bases and V by 1 base; bases with no gene match: 5. Germline V gene sequence: CDR1 SGHTA, CDR2 FQGTGA. The CDR3 sequence is CASSLIGGLAGYNEQFF. The CDR3 nucleotides are TGTGCCAGCAGCTTAATAGGCGGACTAGCGGGGTACAATGAGCAGTTCTTC.

The chain couples TRBV19 to TRBJ1-5, with D hard to call. CDR1 is LNHDA, CDR2 SQIVND, per germline (reference sequence). This CDR3 is built from 12 residues. With 5 bases removed from V and 5 bases from J, the gap between germline ends came to 7 bases. Here the CDR3 DNA reads TGTGCCAGTAGTCCCTACGATCAGCCCCAGCATTTT. This codes for CASSPYDQPQHF.

The chain recombines TRBV6-6 with TRBJ2-1, with 7 bases identical to TRBD2. The V gene end was trimmed by 6 bases and the J gene end by 8 bases; junction bases not matched to a gene: 13. The CDR3 loop spans 15 amino acids. In germline, CDR1 is MNHNY, CDR2 SVGAGI (reference sequence). The CDR3 DNA sequence: TGTGCCAGCAGACAAGGCGGGGGACCTTTTTATGAGCAGTTCTTC. This gives the protein CASRQGGGPFYEQFF.

CDR3 protein: CAISDPPGTSSTGELFF. CDR3 nucleotides: TGTGCCATCAGTGACCCACCCGGGACTAGCTCCACCGGGGAGCTGTTTTTT. The chain carries TRBV10-3 and TRBJ2-2; 9 nucleotides agree with TRBD2. This CDR3 has 17 amino acids. V lost 3 bases to trimming and J lost 4 bases; unmatched junction nucleotides: 9. Germline V lookup: CDR1 ENHRY, CDR2 SYGVKD.

This clone was seen only once. The chain joins TRBV25-1 to TRBJ1-3; D call uncertain. Germline CDR1 MGHDK, CDR2 SYGVNS. This CDR3 contains 12 residues. Trimming removed 3 bases at V and 3 bases at J, with 3 bases between. CDR3 DNA: TGTGCCAGCAGTGATCGTGGAAACACCATATATTTT. Translation gives CASSDRGNTIYF.

V is TRBV10-1 and J is TRBJ2-7, with 8 bases aligning to TRBD2. In germline, CDR1 is WNHNN, CDR2 SYGVQD (reference sequence). J gave up 6 bases and V 1 base, and 11 bases lay outside the gene matches. The length of the CDR3 is 16 residues. CDR3 bases: TGCGCCAGCAGTGAGTATACGGGGGGGCCATATGCCGAGCAGTACTTC. Translating gives CASSEYTGGPYAEQYF.

The gene calls are TRBV14 and TRBJ2-7; TRBD1 aligns across 7 bases. V trimming: 4 bases; J trimming: 1 base; junction bases outside the gene matches: 10. CDR3 size: 16 residues. Germline V lookup: CDR1 SGHDN, CDR2 FVKESK. Here the CDR3 reads CASSPSDRVSSYEQYF. In DNA, the CDR3 is TGTGCCAGCAGCCCCAGCGACAGGGTATCGTCCTACGAGCAGTACTTC.

The rearrangement joins TRBV7-6 to TRBJ2-7, with D possibly TRBD1 on 6 matching bases. The CDR3 covers 13 residues. V dropped 7 bases and J dropped 5 bases, with 15 bases sitting between them. Germline CDR1 reads SGHVS; CDR2 reads FNYEAQ. The DNA for the CDR3 is TGTGCCAGCACGGACAGCGAAGGTAACGAGCAGTACTTC. It specifies CASTDSEGNEQYF. Full variable domain (remainder filled in from reference TRBV7-6 and TRBJ2-7): GAGVSQSPRYKVTKRGQDVALRCDPISGHVSLYWYRQALGQGPEFLTYFNYEAQQDKSGLPNDRFSAERPEGSISTLTIQRTEQRDSAMYRCASTDSEGNEQYFGPGTRLTVT.

The CDR3 DNA reads as TGTGCCAGCAGCTTAGAGCAGGGCTCTGGAAACACCATATATTTT. Protein: CASSLEQGSGNTIYF. The chain links TRBV7-2 to TRBJ1-3; the D gene is possibly TRBD1 (5 bases). Germline CDR1 SGHTA, CDR2 FQGNSA. Trimming took off 1 base at V and 0 bases at J, with 7 bases between the two ends. The CDR3 loop spans 15 amino acids. The whole variable domain, filled in from reference TRBV7-2 and TRBJ1-3, reads GAGVSQSPSNKVTEKGKDVELRCDPISGHTALYWYRQSLGQGLEFLIYFQGNSAPDKSGLPSDRFSAERTGGSVSTLTIQRTQQEDSAVYLCASSLEQGSGNTIYFGEGSWLTVV.

The chain employs TRBV6-5 and TRBJ2-5; D call uncertain. CDR3 length: 12 amino acids. Germline CDR1 MNHEY, CDR2 SVGAGI. Trimming left V 2 bases short and J 9 bases short, with 10 bases between. CDR3 sequence (DNA): TGTGCCAGCAGTTACGGTCGGCAGGCCCAGTACTTC. Its translation is CASSYGRQAQYF.

This rearrangement joins TRBV18 to TRBJ1-2, with 7 bases fitting TRBD1. V lost 2 bases, J lost 8 bases, and 11 bases stayed unmatched. This CDR3 spans 15 amino acids. Germline assignment: CDR1 KGHSH and CDR2 LQKENI. Here the CDR3 DNA reads TGTGCCAGCTCACCAATCAACAGGGGTTCTGGAGGCTACACCTTC. This sequence encodes CASSPINRGSGGYTF.

The chain employs TRBV3-1 (or the pseudogene TRBV3-2) and TRBJ2-1; D might be TRBD1 (6 bases). The length of the CDR3 is 14 residues. CDR1 and CDR2 (germline): LGHDT, YNNKEL (reference sequence). V was clipped by 4 bases and J by 5 bases, with 12 bases between them. The CDR3 nucleotides are TGTGCCAGCAGCCCCGGGACATTTAACAATGAGCAGTTCTTC. This codes for CASSPGTFNNEQFF.

The chain joins TRBV2 to TRBJ2-3; tentatively, D is TRBD1 (6 bases). Germline-derived CDR1 and CDR2 are SNHLY and FYNNEI. V was cut by 7 bases and J by 5 bases, with 16 bases left in between. The length of the CDR3 is 14 residues. The CDR3 region is CASTKSQGKDTQYF. In nucleotides, the CDR3 is TGTGCCAGCACTAAGTCACAGGGCAAAGATACGCAGTATTTT.

The rearrangement joins TRBV3-1 (or the pseudogene TRBV3-2) to TRBJ2-3; TRBD1 matches 8 bases. This CDR3 contains 16 residues. Germline-derived CDR1 and CDR2 are LGHDT and YNNKEL (reference sequence). J lost 5 bases, V lost 7 bases, and 14 bases had no gene match. CDR3 bases: TGTGCCAGCACCCCACATAGCACGACAGGGGTAGATACGCAGTATTTT. It codes for CASTPHSTTGVDTQYF.

The chain couples TRBV3-1 (or the pseudogene TRBV3-2) to TRBJ2-5; tentative D call: TRBD1 (7 bases). The germline gives CDR1 LGHDT, CDR2 YNNKEL (reference sequence). Trimming shortened V by 2 bases and J by 1 base, and 17 bases separated the two germline ends. The CDR3 contains 17 residues. The CDR3 bases are TGTGCCAGCAGCCAAAATACTCGGAGGGGGCCCCAAGAGACCCAGTACTTC. It yields the protein CASSQNTRRGPQETQYF.

The chain combines TRBV5-4 with TRBJ2-7; 8 bases match TRBD1. In germline, CDR1 is SGHNT, CDR2 YYREEE (reference sequence). V was clipped by 4 bases and J by 2 bases; unmatched bases: 2. The CDR3 covers 13 residues. The CDR3 reads CASSEDRAYEQYF. The DNA of the CDR3 is TGTGCCAGCAGCGAGGACAGGGCCTACGAGCAGTACTTC.